A selection of T cell receptor beta chains follows, all from one sample in a study of T-cell reconstitution after alpha-beta-depleted transplantation in children. One entry per CDR3 protein, called by TCRdb with MiXCR from the PCR reads. Among 550,000 to 800,000 distinct CDR3 sequences, over 10% were seen once, and the ten largest hold about 0.77%. Sequenced material: PBMCs, taken before TCRalphabeta/CD19-depleted stem cell transplant. These receptors were taken from a girl aged 2-10 years with congenital amegakaryocytic thrombocytopenia, due to receive a stem cell transplant. CDR3s include the opening cysteine and the closing phenylalanine or tryptophan. A D gene is named only where the DNA matches it firmly. Size values are once, few and many counts, or a class for expanded clones, and some rows have none.

v_call	j_call	clone_size	d_call	cdr3_nt	cdr3_aa
TRBV20-1	TRBJ2-2	many	NA	TGCAGTGCTGGACGGGACTCCGGGGAGCTGTTTTTT	CSAGRDSGELFF
TRBV20-1	TRBJ2-7	NA	NA	TGCAGTGCTAGAGGGGGAGCAGGAACCTACGAGCAGTACTTC	CSARGGAGTYEQYF
TRBV2	TRBJ2-1	few	NA	TGTGCCAGCAGCGAGGATCTAGCCCCCAACAATGAGCAGTTCTTC	CASSEDLAPNNEQFF
TRBV29-1	TRBJ2-1	many	TRBD2	TGCAGCGTTGGGGGGCAGCGGGAGAGGTCCTACAATGAGCAGTTCTTC	CSVGGQRERSYNEQFF
TRBV25-1	TRBJ2-3	many	TRBD1	TGTGCCAGCAGTGATTCAGGGGGCGCAGATACGCAGTATTTT	CASSDSGGADTQYF
TRBV20-1	TRBJ2-1	many	NA	TGCAGTGCTAGTACGACAGGAGGATCATCCTACAATGAGCAGTTCTTC	CSASTTGGSSYNEQFF
TRBV4-1	TRBJ2-1	NA	TRBD2	TGCGCCAGCAGCCACCAAGCGGGAGGTTCCTACAATGAGCAGTTCTTC	CASSHQAGGSYNEQFF
TRBV7-8	TRBJ2-2	many	NA	TGTGCCAGCAGCTTAGCTCCAGCCGGGGAGCTGTTTTTT	CASSLAPAGELFF
TRBV30	TRBJ2-5	few	NA	TGTGCCTGGACTAGTGGCGAACAAGAGACCCAGTACTTC	CAWTSGEQETQYF
TRBV28	TRBJ1-2	NA	NA	TGTGCCAGCAGTTTAAGGGAGCTCCGGAGGTATGGCTACACCTTC	CASSLRELRRYGYTF
TRBV6-1	TRBJ2-7	once	NA	TGTGCCAGCAGCCAGGCGGGGCGATACGAGCAGTACTTC	CASSQAGRYEQYF
TRBV14	TRBJ2-2	NA	NA	TGTGCCAGCAGCCAAGTTTTGGAGTGGGGCGGGGAGCTGTTTTTT	CASSQVLEWGGELFF
TRBV12-3/TRBV12-4	TRBJ1-2	few	NA	TGTGCCAGCAGTTTAATCGGGGTACAGGGTTCCACCTTC	CASSLIGVQGSTF
TRBV7-9	TRBJ2-1	many	TRBD2	TGTGCCAGCAGCTTGGCTACTAGCGGGAGGAAGCGGTTCTTC	CASSLATSGRKRFF
TRBV20-1	TRBJ2-1	many	NA	TGCAGTGCTAGAGAGTGGTCGGTTAGGGCGTTACTAGACAATGAGCAGTTCTTC	CSAREWSVRALLDNEQFF
TRBV7-9	TRBJ1-1	many	NA	TGTGCCAGCAGCTTCCGGGAGGTTGGTGAAGCTTTCTTT	CASSFREVGEAFF
TRBV9	TRBJ2-3	NA	TRBD2	TGTGCCAGCAGCCGAGAGGGAGGGCTCCTGAGGGTAACAGATACGCAGTATTTT	CASSREGGLLRVTDTQYF
TRBV6-1	TRBJ2-5	NA	TRBD1	TGTGCCAGCAGTGAGCAGGGGGTCTTGAAGACCCAGTACTTC	CASSEQGVLKTQYF
TRBV20-1	TRBJ1-2	many	NA	TGCAGTGCTAGAGCGATGGGGGATGACTATGGCTACACCTTC	CSARAMGDDYGYTF
TRBV7-9	TRBJ1-1	NA	NA	TGTGCCAGCAGCCAGATCCCGAACACTGAAGCTTTCTTT	CASSQIPNTEAFF
TRBV20-1	TRBJ2-7	many	TRBD2	TGCAGTGCGGATAGCGGGAGTGTCGTCTACGAGCAGTACTTC	CSADSGSVVYEQYF
TRBV15	TRBJ2-7	NA	NA	TGTGCCACCAGCACTACAGGGAACCCCTACGAGCAGTACTTC	CATSTTGNPYEQYF
TRBV12-3/TRBV12-4	TRBJ2-3	NA	NA	TGTGCCAGCAGTCCTAATCCGGGCAGGGAGTTTAGGGATACGCAGTATTTT	CASSPNPGREFRDTQYF
TRBV28	TRBJ1-6	many	TRBD1	TGTGCCAGCAGTCAACTGACAGGGGTCTATAATTCACCCCTCCACTTT	CASSQLTGVYNSPLHF
TRBV9	TRBJ1-4	NA	TRBD1	TGTGCCAGCAGCAGACGGACAGGCTTTAATGAAAAACTGTTTTTT	CASSRRTGFNEKLFF
TRBV5-5	TRBJ2-1	NA	NA	TGTGCCAGCAGCTTGGTGGGCTTGGTTGAGCAGTTCTTC	CASSLVGLVEQFF
TRBV28	TRBJ2-7	NA	NA	TGTGCCAGCATCCCCCGGGACGGAACCTACGAGCAGTACTTC	CASIPRDGTYEQYF
TRBV6-4	TRBJ2-7	NA	NA	TGTGCCAGCAGTGACTCTCGGGCTAGCGACGACCCACAGTACGAGCAGTACTTC	CASSDSRASDDPQYEQYF
TRBV12-3/TRBV12-4	TRBJ2-7	few	TRBD2	TGTGCCAGCAAGGGACTAGCGAGCTACGAGCAGTACTTC	CASKGLASYEQYF
TRBV12-3/TRBV12-4	TRBJ2-3	many	TRBD2	TGTGCCAGCAGTTCCGGGGGGAGAGCAGATACGCAGTATTTT	CASSSGGRADTQYF
TRBV7-2	TRBJ2-7	few	NA	TGTGCCAGCAGCCCCTTTGGGAGCTACGAGCAGTACTTC	CASSPFGSYEQYF
TRBV20-1	TRBJ2-5	few	TRBD1	TGCAGTGCCGAACAGTACAGGGGGAGTGGAGGTCTTGGAGAGACCCAGTACTTC	CSAEQYRGSGGLGETQYF
TRBV5-1	TRBJ1-1	many	NA	TGCGCCAGCAGCTCGGTAGGCTCGGCAGGATTTGACACTGAAGCTTTCTTT	CASSSVGSAGFDTEAFF
TRBV7-3	TRBJ2-3	NA	TRBD2	TGTGCCAGCAGCTTAATGGCTAGCGGAGCCACAGATACGCAGTATTTT	CASSLMASGATDTQYF
TRBV20-1	TRBJ2-7	many	TRBD1	TGCAGTGCTGGTTCGACAGGGACCTACGAGCAGTACTTC	CSAGSTGTYEQYF
TRBV20-1	TRBJ1-2	many	NA	TGCAGTGCTAGAGAGGCAGGGGCGCGGGGCTACACCTTC	CSAREAGARGYTF
TRBV7-9	TRBJ2-7	many	NA	TGTGCCAGCAGCTTCTCAGAGGTCTACGAGCAGTACTTC	CASSFSEVYEQYF
TRBV6-1	TRBJ2-5	NA	NA	TGTGCCAGCAGTGAAGGCCTGAGCAGGGTGGAGACCCAGTACTTC	CASSEGLSRVETQYF
TRBV12-3/TRBV12-4	TRBJ1-2	many	TRBD1	TGTGCCAGCAGCGAACAGGGGGCTGATGGCTACACCTTC	CASSEQGADGYTF
TRBV5-1	TRBJ2-5	NA	TRBD1	TGCGCCAGCAGCTTCCTTCCCGGGACAGAAGAGACCCAGTACTTC	CASSFLPGTEETQYF
TRBV20-1	TRBJ1-5	many	TRBD1	TGCAGTGCTCCCCCGACAGGGGGATGGAATCAGCCCCAGCATTTT	CSAPPTGGWNQPQHF
TRBV20-1	TRBJ1-1	NA	TRBD1	TGCAGTGCTAGAGGGGGACAGGAGAACACTGAAGCTTTCTTT	CSARGGQENTEAFF
TRBV5-1	TRBJ1-1	few	NA	TGCGCCAGCAGCTTGAGAGGGGAACCGAACACTGAAGCTTTCTTT	CASSLRGEPNTEAFF
TRBV5-6	TRBJ2-7	few	TRBD2	TGTGCCAGCTCGGGAGGCCCGGGAGGATCCTACGAGCAGTACTTC	CASSGGPGGSYEQYF
TRBV5-1	TRBJ2-1	many	TRBD2	TGCGCCAGCAGTCTATTTATGGCTAGCGGGTGGAATGAGCAGTTCTTC	CASSLFMASGWNEQFF
TRBV20-1	TRBJ2-1	many	TRBD1	TGCAGTGCCATACCGGGACAGGGGGCCGATGAGCAGTTCTTC	CSAIPGQGADEQFF
TRBV10-3	TRBJ2-7	many	TRBD2	TGTGCCATCATGACTAGCGGGCTGACCTACGAGCAGTACTTC	CAIMTSGLTYEQYF
TRBV6-2/TRBV6-3	TRBJ2-1	many	TRBD2	TGTGCCAGCAGTGTCCTAGCGGGAGCCAATGAGCAGTTCTTC	CASSVLAGANEQFF
TRBV5-6	TRBJ2-7	NA	TRBD2	TGTGCCAGCAGCTTGGTGCGGCTAGCGGGAATCGACGAGCAGTACTTC	CASSLVRLAGIDEQYF
TRBV20-1	TRBJ1-4	many	TRBD1	TGCAGTGCTAGTCCGGGACAGGGGTTAGGTGAAAAACTGTTTTTT	CSASPGQGLGEKLFF
TRBV27	TRBJ2-3	few	TRBD1	TGTGCCAGCAGACCCGACAGGGGATACACAGATACGCAGTATTTT	CASRPDRGYTDTQYF
TRBV29-1	TRBJ1-2	NA	NA	TGCAGCGACGAAAAAGGGCATGATGGCTACACCTTC	CSDEKGHDGYTF
TRBV29-1	TRBJ2-7	NA	TRBD2	TGCAGCAGCAGGGAGGGATACGAGCAGTACTTC	CSSREGYEQYF